This T cell receptor beta chain appears in the sequencing data of a study of shared clonotypes between healthy human individuals. Study-level points and caveats: Lower generation probabilities were found for non-shared clonotypes than for those shared by all four donors.

Trimming stripped 3 bases from V and 1 base from J, with 12 bases between. Germline lookup yields CDR1 MNHEY and CDR2 SVGAGI. This CDR3 is built from 15 residues. Only in-frame clones appear in the TCRdb table, and some are missing; sequencing was by immunoSEQ multiplex PCR. The sample includes roughly 770,000 clones, roughly 96% of them seen just once. Concerning this clone itself: As yet, its antigen is unknown.

Cells designated naive CD8 were CD45RO-negative and were positively selected for CCR7, with terminally differentiated effector memory CD45RA+ cells excluded. The chain carries TRBV6-5 and TRBJ1-1; D uncertain. Material for sequencing was naive CD8+ T cells sorted from blood. The TCR was taken from a man younger than 45 in good health. CDR3 residues: CASSYIPSGNTEAFF. The CDR3 region has the DNA TGTGCCAGCAGTTATATTCCTAGTGGGAACACTGAAGCTTTCTTT.